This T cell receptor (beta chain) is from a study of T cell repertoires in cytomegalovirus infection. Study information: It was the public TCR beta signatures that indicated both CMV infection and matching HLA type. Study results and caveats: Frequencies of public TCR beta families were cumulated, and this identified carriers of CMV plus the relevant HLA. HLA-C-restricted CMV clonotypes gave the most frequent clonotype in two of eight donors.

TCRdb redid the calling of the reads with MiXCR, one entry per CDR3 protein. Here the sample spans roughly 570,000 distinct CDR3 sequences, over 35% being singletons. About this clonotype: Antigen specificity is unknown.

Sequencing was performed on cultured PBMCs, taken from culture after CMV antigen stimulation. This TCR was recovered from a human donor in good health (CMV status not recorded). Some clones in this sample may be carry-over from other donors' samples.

DNA of the CDR3: TGTGCCAGCAGTTACACTAGCGGGGACTACGAGCAGTACTTC. This encodes CASSYTSGDYEQYF. The chain joins TRBV6-1 to TRBJ2-7; 10 positions agree with TRBD2. J was trimmed by 3 bases and V by 5 bases; bases with no gene match: 4. CDR1 is MNHNS, CDR2 SASEGT, per germline. The CDR3 extends over 14 amino acids.